These 31 T cell receptor beta chains originate from one sample sequenced in a study of cytomegalovirus exposure and HLA in healthy donors. Primers for the PCR totalled 60 Vbeta and 13 Jbeta. The method was immunoSEQ multiplex PCR; TCRdb's version includes in-frame clones alone and lacks a portion of them. This sample yields more than 90,000 clones, of which 65% to 75% are seen a single time; approximately 10% belongs to the top ten. What was sequenced was PBMCs. The receptor set was obtained from a woman aged 50 to 60 in good health and CMV-seropositive.

V and J are TRBV28 and TRBJ1-5, with D unresolved. Per the germline V gene, CDR1 is MDHEN and CDR2 is SYDVKM. The length of the CDR3 is 15 residues. The ends were cut back, 7 bases at V and 1 base at J, with 14 bases in the middle. The CDR3 region has the DNA TGTGCCAGCACACCCCCGCTAAACAGCAATCAGCCCCAGCATTTT. It codes for CASTPPLNSNQPQHF.

The chain uses TRBV12-5 and TRBJ1-5; unclear D gene. This CDR3 region has 12 residues. Deletions cut 6 bases from V and 5 bases from J, with 8 bases between. Per the germline V gene, CDR1 is LGHNT and CDR2 is FRNRAP. The CDR3 is CASGQPDQPQHF. As DNA, the CDR3 is TGTGCTAGTGGCCAACCGGATCAGCCCCAGCATTTT.

The chain uses TRBV18 and TRBJ2-2, with D maybe TRBD1 (6 bases). The ends were cut back, 3 bases at V and 7 bases at J, with 15 bases in the middle. Germline values: CDR1 KGHSH, CDR2 LQKENI. This CDR3 region has 15 residues. The CDR3 DNA sequence: TGTGCCAGCTCACCTAGAACAGGGTTTCGCGGGGAGCTGTTTTTT. Encoded protein: CASSPRTGFRGELFF.

V is TRBV9 and J is TRBJ2-1; 14 nucleotides agree with TRBD2. The germline V gene has CDR1 SGDLS and CDR2 YYNGEE. V lost 4 bases to trimming and J lost 6 bases; unmatched junction nucleotides: 9. The CDR3 is made up of 17 amino acids. In nucleotides, the CDR3 is TGTGCCAGCAGCAAGACTAGCGGGGGGGCCTCCCGCAATGAGCAGTTCTTC. Its translation is CASSKTSGGASRNEQFF.

The CDR3 loop reads CASSSAGIQRYEQYF. CDR3 nucleotide sequence: TGTGCCAGCAGCTCCGCCGGGATCCAGCGCTACGAGCAGTACTTC. The V call is TRBV27, the J call TRBJ2-7; D is perhaps TRBD2 (5 bases). From germline, CDR1 is MNHEY and CDR2 SMNVEV (reference sequence). The CDR3 extends over 15 amino acids. V shed 6 bases and J shed 3 bases, with 18 bases lying between them.

This clone came up a few times. The CDR3 region is CASSLDRRPGELFF. The CDR3 DNA is TGTGCCAGCAGCTTAGACCGGAGGCCCGGGGAGCTGTTTTTT. The chain uses TRBV11-2 and TRBJ2-2; maybe TRBD2 (5 bases). CDR3 length: 14 amino acids. The V end was cut by 0 bases, the J end by 6 bases, with 8 bases between. CDR1 is SGHAT, CDR2 FQNNGV, per germline.

The chain couples TRBV30 to TRBJ2-7, with TRBD2 identical over 11 bases. Germline V gene sequence: CDR1 GTSNPN, CDR2 SVGIG (reference sequence). The CDR3 extends over 18 amino acids. J gave up 0 bases and V 2 bases, and 12 bases lay outside the gene matches. The CDR3 is CAWSSTPGLADISYEQYF. CDR3 nucleotide sequence: TGTGCCTGGAGTTCAACCCCGGGACTAGCGGATATCTCCTACGAGCAGTACTTC.

This chain uses TRBV18 with TRBJ1-5; D perhaps matches TRBD1 (6 bases). Per the germline V gene, CDR1 is KGHSH and CDR2 is LQKENI. The CDR3 contains 15 residues. The V end was cut by 6 bases, the J end by 7 bases, with 19 bases between. The CDR3 sequence is CASSPTSGVRQPQHF. The CDR3 DNA reads TGTGCCAGCTCGCCTACGTCAGGGGTCAGGCAGCCCCAGCATTTT.

This clone has more than one count but fewer than ten. V usage is TRBV5-1 and J usage is TRBJ2-1; the D gene is possibly TRBD2 (6 bases). The CDR3 spans 15 residues. Germline V gene lookup returns CDR1 SGHRS and CDR2 YFSETQ. V shed 1 base and J shed 7 bases, with 15 bases lying between them. DNA of the CDR3: TGCGCCAGCAGCTTGTCACTAGCTGTAGGGAATGAGCAGTTCTTC. Translation: CASSLSLAVGNEQFF. Supplemented by reference TRBV5-1 and TRBJ2-1, the full variable domain reads KAGVTQTPRYLIKTRGQQVTLSCSPISGHRSVSWYQQTPGQGLQFLFEYFSETQRNKGNFPGRFSGRQFSNSRSEMNVSTLELGDSALYLCASSLSLAVGNEQFFGPGTRLTVL.

The chain joins TRBV28 to TRBJ2-2; a possible D gene is TRBD2 (6 bases). V was clipped by 10 bases and J by 2 bases, with 17 bases between them. This CDR3 is 15 amino acids long. CDR1 MDHEN and CDR2 SYDVKM come from the germline V gene. In DNA form, the CDR3 reads TGTGCCACCACCGACGGAGGGGAAAACACCGGGGAGCTGTTTTTT. It yields the protein CATTDGGENTGELFF.

This clone was picked up a small number of times. This chain joins TRBV5-5 and TRBJ1-1; D possibly corresponds to TRBD1 (5 bases). V was shortened by 0 bases and J by 0 bases, with 12 bases between the two germline ends. CDR3 length: 16 amino acids. Germline V CDR1 and CDR2: SGHKS, YYEKEE (reference sequence). Written as DNA, the CDR3 is TGTGCCAGCAGCTTGGGTGGGCGGGGGGTGAACACTGAAGCTTTCTTT. Its translation: CASSLGGRGVNTEAFF.

The CDR3 protein is CASSLASSRFF. In DNA form, the CDR3 reads TGTGCCAGCAGCTTGGCCTCAAGCCGGTTCTTC. The chain uses TRBV5-6 and TRBJ2-1, with unresolved D. The ends were cut back, 0 bases at V and 15 bases at J, with 10 bases in the middle. The CDR3 totals 11 residues. Germline V gene lookup returns CDR1 SGHDT and CDR2 YYEEEE.

The chain joins TRBV7-2 to TRBJ2-2; 7 bases map to TRBD1. J lost 1 base, V lost 5 bases, and 7 bases had no gene match. The CDR3 totals 16 residues. The germline V gene has CDR1 SGHTA and CDR2 FQGNSA. CDR3 region: CASSRRQGLNTGELFF. DNA for the CDR3: TGTGCCAGCAGCCGTCGACAGGGTTTGAACACCGGGGAGCTGTTTTTT.

This chain connects TRBV30 to TRBJ1-1, with D perhaps matching TRBD1 (6 bases). V was pared by 7 bases and J by 1 base, with 10 bases between. Germline V gene lookup returns CDR1 GTSNPN and CDR2 SVGIG (reference sequence). CDR3 length: 12 residues. CDR3 DNA: TGTGCCTATACGACAGGGAACACTGAAGCTTTCTTT. Protein: CAYTTGNTEAFF.

CDR3 protein: CASSFASGGENIQYF. The CDR3 DNA is TGTGCCAGCAGTTTTGCTAGCGGGGGTGAAAACATTCAGTACTTC. The V gene is TRBV28, the J gene TRBJ2-4, with 10 bases matching TRBD2. Germline V lookup: CDR1 MDHEN, CDR2 SYDVKM. Trimming removed 3 bases from V and 5 bases from J; junction bases left unmatched: 4. The length of the CDR3 is 15 residues.

This chain uses TRBV4-2 with TRBJ1-1, with a tentative D call TRBD1 (5 bases). The CDR3 has 15 amino acids. Germline loops: CDR1 LGHNA, CDR2 YNFKEQ. V lost 4 bases, J lost 1 base, and 13 bases lay in between. The CDR3 region is CASSRRGGENTEAFF. The CDR3 DNA sequence: TGTGCCAGCAGCCGTCGTGGGGGGGAGAACACTGAAGCTTTCTTT.

V usage is TRBV5-6 and J usage is TRBJ2-7; unclear D gene. The CDR3 spans 14 residues. V shed 0 bases and J shed 0 bases, with 7 bases lying between them. Germline CDR1 and CDR2: SGHDT and YYEEEE. In nucleotides, the CDR3 is TGTGCCAGCAGCTTGGGAGGCGGCTCCTACGAGCAGTACTTC. It codes for CASSLGGGSYEQYF.

The chain is built from TRBV19 and TRBJ1-2; D is undetermined. CDR1 is LNHDA and CDR2 is SQIVND in the germline V gene (reference sequence). CDR3 length equals 15 residues. Trimming removed 7 bases from V and 8 bases from J, with 23 bases in between. The CDR3 reads CASTPRQAQSEGYTF. CDR3 DNA: TGTGCCAGTACCCCTCGGCAGGCCCAATCTGAGGGCTACACCTTC. Drawing the rest from reference TRBV19 and TRBJ1-2, the complete variable domain is DGGITQSPKYLFRKEGQNVTLSCEQNLNHDAMYWYRQDPGQGLRLIYYSQIVNDFQKGDIAEGYSVSREKKESFPLTVTSAQKNPTAFYLCASTPRQAQSEGYTFGSGTRLTVV.

The chain combines TRBV19 with TRBJ2-7; 9 positions match TRBD1. Germline assignment: CDR1 LNHDA and CDR2 SQIVND (reference sequence). After removal of 5 bases from V and 6 bases from J, the junction contained 5 bases not matched to a gene. This CDR3 contains 13 residues. In nucleotides, the CDR3 is TGTGCCAGTAGTTCGGGACAGGGATTCGAGCAGTACTTC. It is translated as CASSSGQGFEQYF.

V usage is TRBV2 and J usage is TRBJ2-7, with 10 nucleotides matching TRBD2. V gave up 4 bases and J gave up 1 base; unmatched junction bases: 1. This CDR3 contains 14 residues. From germline, CDR1 is SNHLY and CDR2 FYNNEI. CDR3 protein: CASSGAGGSYEQYF. CDR3 DNA sequence: TGTGCCAGCAGTGGAGCGGGGGGGTCCTACGAGCAGTACTTC.

This chain connects TRBV28 to TRBJ2-7, with D possibly being TRBD1 (6 bases). Germline V gene data show CDR1 as MDHEN and CDR2 as SYDVKM. Trimming left V 2 bases short and J 4 bases short, with 12 bases between. This CDR3 spans 14 amino acids. CDR3 DNA: TGTGCCAGCAGTTTAGGTACCAGGGGATACGAGCAGTACTTC. Translating it yields CASSLGTRGYEQYF.

The sample holds one count of this clone. This chain connects TRBV6-1 to TRBJ2-7; no clear D gene. V lost 6 bases and J lost 0, with 12 bases in between. The CDR3 is made up of 14 amino acids. Germline V gene sequence: CDR1 MNHNS, CDR2 SASEGT. CDR3 amino acids: CASRVTSLSYEQYF. The CDR3 nucleotides read TGTGCCAGCAGAGTGACATCTCTCTCCTACGAGCAGTACTTC.

The rearrangement joins TRBV2 to TRBJ1-2; possible D gene TRBD1, 5 bases. Trimming removed 7 bases from V and 5 bases from J, with 17 bases in between. Germline CDR1 reads SNHLY; CDR2 reads FYNNEI. CDR3 length: 14 amino acids. In DNA, the CDR3 is TGTGCCAGCACCAAGGGGCAGGGTTCGTATGGCTACACCTTC. Protein sequence: CASTKGQGSYGYTF.

This chain joins TRBV9 and TRBJ2-6; D is undetermined. Germline V gives CDR1 SGDLS, CDR2 YYNGEE. Trimming removed 0 bases at V and 0 bases at J, with 7 bases between. This CDR3 has 16 residues. CDR3 protein: CASSVGGSSGANVLTF. The CDR3 DNA reads TGTGCCAGCAGCGTAGGAGGCAGCTCTGGGGCCAACGTCCTGACTTTC.

J is TRBJ2-1 and V is TRBV7-2, with a weak D call TRBD1 (5 bases). V lost 1 base and J 0 bases, leaving 10 bases between the germline ends. The CDR3 covers 16 residues. Germline loops: CDR1 SGHTA, CDR2 FQGNSA. The CDR3 loop reads CASSLVSRGSYNEQFF. The CDR3 coding sequence is TGTGCCAGCAGCTTAGTCTCTAGGGGCTCCTACAATGAGCAGTTCTTC.

CDR3 nucleotides: TGCAGCGTTGAGCCGAGCGGGGCCTACGAGCAGTACTTC. Its protein product is CSVEPSGAYEQYF. This sequence joins TRBV29-1 and TRBJ2-7; 7 bases map to TRBD2. CDR1 and CDR2 from the germline V gene are SQVTM and ANQGSEA. With V trimmed by 3 bases and J by 2 bases, 4 bases remained unmatched. The CDR3 runs 13 residues.

The genes are TRBV7-2 and TRBJ2-7; D perhaps matches TRBD1 (5 bases). Germline V CDR1 and CDR2: SGHTA, FQGNSA. The CDR3 is 14 amino acids. V shed 3 bases and J shed 1 base, with 10 bases lying between them. The CDR3 coding sequence is TGTGCCAGCAGCTTCGCAGGGAATTCCTACGAGCAGTACTTC. Translation gives CASSFAGNSYEQYF.

The chain uses TRBV2 and TRBJ2-4; the D gene is possibly TRBD1 (6 bases). Germline CDR1 and CDR2: SNHLY and FYNNEI. Trimming cost V 2 bases and J 4 bases, with 12 bases left between them. The CDR3 length is 15 residues. CDR3 amino acids: CASSEQGPIKNIQYF. CDR3 DNA: TGTGCCAGCAGTGAACAGGGGCCTATAAAAAACATTCAGTACTTC.

The CDR3 DNA reads TGTGCCAGCAGTGCCGGGACAGGGTTCTACGAGCAGTACTTC. Translating gives CASSAGTGFYEQYF. V usage is TRBV6-1 and J usage is TRBJ2-7; 9 bases fit TRBD1. Losses at the gene ends were 4 bases for V and 3 bases for J; bases not matched to a gene: 4. This CDR3 contains 14 residues. Germline loops: CDR1 MNHNS, CDR2 SASEGT.

This clone was seen only a few times. The J gene is TRBJ2-7, the V gene TRBV7-2, with 9 nucleotides matching TRBD1. The CDR3 length is 15 residues. CDR1 SGHTA and CDR2 FQGNSA come from the germline V gene. The V and J ends lost 1 base and 3 bases, in that order; junction bases with no gene match: 4. Here the CDR3 DNA reads TGTGCCAGCAGCTTAGGGGGGACAGGGAACTACGAGCAGTACTTC. Encoded protein: CASSLGGTGNYEQYF.

The genes are TRBV2 and TRBJ2-2, with TRBD2 identical over 10 bases. The germline V gene encodes CDR1 SNHLY and CDR2 FYNNEI. V dropped 7 bases and J dropped 8; count of bases not matched to a gene: 13. CDR3 length: 16 amino acids. CDR3 loop: CASTPPASGGSGELFF. The DNA for the CDR3 is TGTGCCAGCACTCCCCCCGCTAGCGGGGGTTCGGGGGAGCTGTTTTTT.